The sequence of this T cell receptor (beta chain) was determined in a study of T-cell reconstitution after alpha-beta-depleted transplantation in children. V lost 4 bases and J 7 bases, leaving 7 bases between the germline ends. The germline V gene encodes CDR1 SEHNR and CDR2 FQNEAQ (reference sequence). This CDR3 is built from 11 residues. Unique molecular identifiers were incorporated during preparation of the TCRbeta library. In TCRdb, the PCR reads were re-called with MiXCR into one record per CDR3 protein. The sample holds around 500,000 distinct CDR3 sequences, 20% to 25% seen once. The table lists this clonotype with a few counts.

The V and J genes are TRBV7-9 and TRBJ1-2; D unresolved. The TCR sequence derives from a boy less than two years old who had a stem cell transplant for acute myeloid leukemia, so the T cells may come from the graft donor. Sequenced here: PBMCs, mostly from graft donor cells, sampled 360 days after TCRalphabeta/CD19-depleted stem cell transplant. Here the CDR3 reads CASSSTLGYTF. CDR3 DNA: TGTGCCAGCAGCTCGACACTTGGCTACACCTTC.